This T cell receptor beta chain was identified during a study of cytomegalovirus exposure and HLA in healthy donors (dated by TCRdb to about 2017). The study in broad terms: According to an earlier analysis of around 600 of the donors, about 179 million T cells yielded over 100 million unique TCR beta sequences and approximately 300 Gb of sequence data. An early release that covered roughly 600 HLA-typed donors contained approximately 300 gigabases of sequencing data and 70 million to 100 million unique TCR sequences. The genetic ancestry cluster associated with self-reported Caucasian donors included around 76% of the roughly 400 genotyped donors. The study was designed to test whether signatures of past pathogen exposure could be identified by cataloging public T cell receptors. The T cell repertoires of 700 or so subjects were profiled by immunosequencing and related to cytomegalovirus serostatus. Along with the roughly 670-subject first cohort, a separate validation cohort of over a hundred different subjects was used. The study combined high-throughput TCR immunosequencing, statistical association of individual TCRs with disease status, and machine learning to predict cytomegalovirus infection status. To study patterns of TCR occurrence, a later analysis re-analyzed previously published TCR beta repertoires from several hundred donors and added high-resolution HLA genotyping. The later analysis used no new phenotypic data to find candidate immune exposures, relying instead on TCR beta sequences and their occurrence across donors. In an earlier analysis of a few hundred of the donors, high-throughput TCR beta sequencing was used to judge whether each TCR beta V gene segment behaved as functional or pseudogenic. Alongside the repertoire data, information on donor age, sex, ethnicity and CMV serostatus was compiled. In a later genetic analysis, genome-wide SNP genotypes for 398 of the 666 donors were used, and that subset was treated as a discovery cohort. All discovery cohort repertoires had been generated using a single sequencing platform. HLA typing included class I and class II loci at four-digit resolution. Typing coverage varied by locus: roughly 629-640 donors for A, B, C, DRB1 and DQB1; roughly 510 for DQA1; some 610 for DPA1; approximately 470 for DPB1. Roughly five DR-DQ haplotypes were treated as single units for association and clustering because of strong linkage in the cohort. Among 350 to 400 genotyped donors of the cohort, an average of approximately 240,000 unique TCR beta nucleotide sequences were sequenced per donor, about a sixth of them non-productive. General conclusions and limits of the study: When HLA alleles, especially DR and DQ, strongly co-occurred, TCR associations were difficult to assign to individual alleles. Sequencing depth was assumed to be roughly uniform across donors in the presence/absence analyses, though that assumption may not hold. Most TCR sequences were observed very rarely across donors, whereas some public TCRs were present in many individuals. HLA typing was unavailable for some donors at each locus, so association tests used only the typed subset. A further reported finding was that TCR beta sequences accurately predicted the HLA-A and HLA-B alleles for most subjects in the first cohort. In a later analysis, HLA-associated TCR beta chains were found to be more clonally expanded and to have lower generation probabilities than equally common non-associated chains. The 87-base-pair reads could not distinguish some IMGT-functional V segments, including TRBV6-2 and TRBV6-3, so those segments were excluded. Linkage disequilibrium might explain the correlated functional status among segregating V segments, but an unknown experimental factor could not be excluded. An earlier analysis of around 540 of the donors showed that most TCR beta V segments appeared in productive rearrangements either about 90% or about 30% of the time, which broadly matched IMGT annotations. A later analysis associated 15,000 to 20,000 TCR beta sequences with specific HLA alleles at a false discovery rate of 0.05. In a later analysis, most CMV-associated TCR beta chains were found to appear HLA-restricted, with HLA associations seemingly driven largely by CMV exposure. In vitro tests confirmed that a few of the cytomegalovirus-associated TCR beta chains recognize cytomegalovirus antigens. The study listed 150 to 200 TCR beta chains as associated with cytomegalovirus. For the cohort, immune exposure information was limited to CMV serostatus. It was suggested by the authors that the approach could potentially be generalized to other disease states and immunological phenotypes. The classifier was reported to diagnose cytomegalovirus status with high specificity and sensitivity in both the original and validation cohorts. According to a later genetic analysis, donors in an Asian-associated ancestry cluster had fewer N-insertions in productive TCRs than the roughly 670-donor mean. Approximately 16 rarely observed V segments, including chromosome 9 orphons, were excluded from the earlier analysis of a few hundred of the donors because counts were too low. Several of the top co-occurrence clusters appeared to be linked to parvovirus B19, influenza, CMV and Epstein-Barr virus, according to a later analysis. A later analysis found that TCR association rates varied across HLA loci, with DRB1 alleles showing the most associated TCRs and HLA-C alleles the fewest. A later genetic analysis associated a missense DCLRE1C variant with V-gene and J-gene trimming of TCR beta chains, and an independent cohort replicated the association. Only TCR beta chains were sequenced in this cohort, and the absence of alpha or paired-chain data limited detectable features. A cluster of highly shared sequence variants was judged likely to be a technical artifact of the sequencing pipeline.

From cysteine to phenylalanine, the CDR3 is 17 amino acids long. The retained sequence is limited to the CDR3, 51 bases, with the frame set at the first base. Based on the germline V gene, the CDR1 and CDR2 sequences are SNHLY and FYNNEI. The junction shows trimming of 1 base on V and 3 bases on J, and the gene matches do not reach 11 bases of it. The cohort comprised hundreds of healthy bone marrow donors. All cohort members were sampled while nominally healthy, although unrecorded immune exposures were likely present. The donor was CMV seronegative and belonged to the group of around 400 seronegative cohort members. Every donor gave a peripheral blood sample, and the peripheral blood mononuclear cells from that sample were used for TCR beta sequencing. Genomic DNA extraction from the blood cell samples was performed with the Qiagen DNeasy Blood Extraction Kit. The method was the immunoSEQ multiplex PCR assay. For the multiplex PCR, a mixture combining 60 forward primers for TCR Vbeta segments and 13 reverse primers for TCR Jbeta segments was used. A multiplex PCR assay on genomic DNA amplified the CDR3 region of rearranged TCR beta genes. On the Illumina HiSeq System, the amplified TCR beta libraries were sequenced as 87-base-pair reads. The study's processing was this. In a later analysis, roughly 80 million unique TCR beta chains were counted across the 500 to 850 repertoires, and roughly 10 million of these chains were shared by at least two donors. To remove PCR and sequencing errors, raw reads were error-corrected and collapsed into unique sequences using a nearest-neighbor algorithm that merged closely related sequences. Alignment of CDR3 sequences to IMGT reference sequences was used to assign V, D and J gene segments. For a sequence to be retained, a match of at least six nucleotides to both a V gene segment and a J gene segment was required. Rearrangements were called productive when the CDR3 lacked stop codons and stayed in frame with V and J; all others were non-productive. CDR3 was defined by IMGT convention, running from the second conserved V-encoded cysteine to the conserved J-encoded phenylalanine. The earlier analysis of about 590 of the donors excluded sequences that lacked an unambiguous match to a single V gene segment. In an earlier analysis of some 590 of the donors, a V segment was called functional when productive rearrangements were above 56.7%, and segregating when the standard deviation between donors exceeded 5%. To diagnose cytomegalovirus status from the catalog of TCR beta chain sequences, a statistical classification framework was built. V and J gene assignment, in a later analysis, came from comparing TCR nucleotide sequences with IMGT/GENE-DB human TR gene sequences. A later analysis assigned CDR3 sequences and most-parsimonious VDJ recombination scenarios with the TCRdist pipeline. In a later analysis, each TCR beta chain was defined by its CDR3 amino acid sequence together with its V-gene family, and reads without a unique V-gene family were excluded. A later analysis removed 500 to 650 highly shared, low-generation-probability nucleotide sequences to deal with suspected cross-contamination and a sequencing artifact. In a later analysis, a clonal expansion index for each public chain was calculated from normalized within-repertoire ranks of inferred template counts. A later analysis computed generation probabilities with a VDJ recombination model fitted to out-of-frame rearrangements, and checked the results against IGoR. In a later analysis, hypergeometric tests were used to score TCR-TCR, TCR-HLA and TCR-CMV co-occurrence, with a repertoire-size bias correction applied to TCR pairs. A later analysis estimated false discovery rates by permuting HLA or CMV assignments 20 times. In a later analysis, co-occurring TCRs were grouped with DBSCAN, and TCRdist sequence similarity was added when clustering was performed within HLA-allele-positive subsets. Co-occurrence clustering excluded repertoires with fewer than 30,000 or more than 120,000 public chains, plus five with anomalous nucleotide sharing. TCRdb stores this immuneACCESS table with in-frame sequences only. Part of the clones is absent; in the studies checked, under half of the shortfall reflects unresolved V genes, and no reason is known for the rest. V and J calls and clone size are given by that table; D and trimming were obtained from the DNA. In all, the sample holds about 97,000 clones, and 73% of those were seen once. The leading ten clones occupy roughly 3.6% of the sample.

As for this clone: Its antigen is still unknown. Base qualities were left out, and no much larger clone turns up one base away.

The origin of this receptor is a man aged 40-49 years in good health and CMV-seronegative. The chain joins TRBV2 to TRBJ2-7; 8 nucleotides in the junction match TRBD1. The sample was PBMCs. The base sequence is TGTGCCAGCAGTGAAGTGAGGGACAGGTATAGCGGCTACGAGCAGTACTTC. Translated, it reads CASSEVRDRYSGYEQYF.